The clone carrying this TCR beta chain counts as medium-sized (0.01 to 0.1%). With the library built for alpha chains, this beta chain is off target and its frequency is not meaningful. This sample was taken from a study of spatial heterogeneity in lung cancer. Study overall: Alpha-chain sequences were consistently detected in smaller numbers than beta-chain sequences. An average of more than ten raw reads was observed per unique TCR and UMI combination.

TCRdb passed the 5' RACE reads through MiXCR, listing each CDR3 protein once. The sample records over 2,500 distinct CDR3 sequences, 4.4% being singletons. Documented time point: sample taken at primary tumor resection. In each case, whole RNA from tumor, nontumor lung or frozen PBMC was sequenced unsorted. Donors were about 70 untreated early-stage non-small cell lung cancer patients. Germline-derived CDR1 and CDR2 are MNHEY and SVGEGT. With V trimmed by 8 bases and J by 0 bases, 6 bases remained unmatched. The CDR3 spans 15 residues. This sample comprised normal lung tissue next to the tumor, obtained at surgery. The receptor's source is a female donor with early-stage non-small cell lung cancer. This sequence joins TRBV6-2 or TRBV6-3 and TRBJ2-3; TRBD1 agrees at 9 bases. As DNA, the CDR3 is TGTGCCAGCGGATACGGGACAGGGAGCACAGATACGCAGTATTTT. Translated: CASGYGTGSTDTQYF.